This is a list of T cell receptor beta chains from one sample in a study of radiotherapy plus CTLA-4 blockade in lung cancer. Using immunoSEQ multiplex PCR, the repertoire was profiled, and TCRdb retains in-frame clones only, with some absent. Here the sample spans about 51,000 clones, more than 75% being singletons. The sample was peripheral blood, taken from a patient treated with radiotherapy plus ipilimumab. These TCRs come from a human donor with non-small cell lung cancer who had a complete response to radiotherapy plus ipilimumab. CDR3s include the opening cysteine and the closing phenylalanine or tryptophan. The order of the fields is V gene, clone size, J gene, D gene, CDR3 DNA, CDR3 protein. D genes are given only for firm matches. Some rows mark clone size as missing; the rest say once, few, many or name a class of expanded clone.

>TRBV15|NA|TRBJ2-7|NA
TGTGCCACCAGTCGGGAGCCTCCCTACGAGCAGTACTTC
CATSREPPYEQYF
>TRBV11-3|NA|TRBJ2-1|TRBD2
TGTGCCAGCAGCCGGCGTGAGACTAGCGGGAGGAGGAATGAGCAGTTCTTC
CASSRRETSGRRNEQFF
>TRBV6-5|few|TRBJ1-2|TRBD1
TGTGCCAGCAGGGGCCTCTCGGGACAGGGCTATGGCTACACCTTC
CASRGLSGQGYGYTF
>TRBV18|few|TRBJ1-4|TRBD1
TGTGCCAGCTCCCCGGGACAGGGCGAACTGTTTTTT
CASSPGQGELFF
>TRBV30|NA|TRBJ1-4|TRBD1
TGTGCCTGGAGTGTAGGGACAGGGGGAACAAAACTGTTTTTT
CAWSVGTGGTKLFF
>TRBV5-6|NA|TRBJ1-2|NA
TGTGCCAGCAGCTTGGACACAGGATTAGATAGCTACACCTTC
CASSLDTGLDSYTF
>TRBV5-6|NA|TRBJ2-3|TRBD2
TGTGCCAGCAGGGGAGGTGGGACTAGCGGGAGGCTGGGCACAGATACGCAGTATTTT
CASRGGGTSGRLGTDTQYF
>TRBV10-2|once|TRBJ1-6|NA
TGCGCCAGCTCCCGAGGTGAGGGAGTTTTTTCACCCCTCCACTTT
CASSRGEGVFSPLHF
>TRBV9|NA|TRBJ2-1|TRBD2
TGTGCCAGCAGCGTATATAGCGGGGGGGGTAATGAGCAGTTCTTC
CASSVYSGGGNEQFF
>TRBV27|once|TRBJ1-5|TRBD1
TGTGCCAGCAGTTTCAGGGGGGATCAGCCCCAGCATTTT
CASSFRGDQPQHF
>TRBV19|NA|TRBJ1-3|NA
TGTGCCAGTAGTATTCGCAAAGGGGGATACTCTGGAAACACCATATATTTT
CASSIRKGGYSGNTIYF
>TRBV15|NA|TRBJ1-5|NA
TGTGCCACCAGCAGTAACAGGGATCAGCCCCAGCATTTT
CATSSNRDQPQHF
>TRBV2|NA|TRBJ2-2|TRBD1
TGTGCCAGCAGTGAAGGACAGGGTTGGACCGGGGAGCTGTTTTTT
CASSEGQGWTGELFF
>TRBV5-4|NA|TRBJ1-1|NA
TGTGCCAGCAGCTTAGAGGGATTTATGAACACTGAAGCTTTCTTT
CASSLEGFMNTEAFF
>TRBV2|NA|TRBJ1-2|NA
TGTGCCAGCAGTGAAGAAACGGAGGGGTTTGGCTACACCTTC
CASSEETEGFGYTF
>TRBV5-1|NA|TRBJ2-2|NA
TGCGCCAGCGCCCCGGGACAAATTCCCGGGGAGCTGTTTTTT
CASAPGQIPGELFF
>TRBV19|NA|TRBJ1-6|NA
TGTGCCAGTAGTATAGGGACACCAAACAATTCACCCCTCCACTTT
CASSIGTPNNSPLHF
>TRBV6-6|NA|TRBJ1-4|NA
TGTGCCACCGAGGGCCGGTACGATGAAAAACTGTTTTTT
CATEGRYDEKLFF
>TRBV30|once|TRBJ2-5|NA
TGTGCCTGGAGTGTCAGGGAGACCCAGTACTTC
CAWSVRETQYF